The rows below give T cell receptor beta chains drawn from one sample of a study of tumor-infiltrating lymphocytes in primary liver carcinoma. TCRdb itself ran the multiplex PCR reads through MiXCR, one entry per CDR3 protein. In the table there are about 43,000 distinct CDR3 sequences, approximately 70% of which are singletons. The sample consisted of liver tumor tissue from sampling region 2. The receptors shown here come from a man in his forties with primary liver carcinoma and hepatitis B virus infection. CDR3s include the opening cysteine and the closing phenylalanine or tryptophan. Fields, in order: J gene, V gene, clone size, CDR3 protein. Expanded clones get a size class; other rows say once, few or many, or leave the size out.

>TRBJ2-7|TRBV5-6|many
CASSYRTPYEQYF
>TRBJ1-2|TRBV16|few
CASSQRGDRTGGYTF
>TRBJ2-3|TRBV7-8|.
CVNRNGTGWVEDTQYF
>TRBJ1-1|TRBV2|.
CARAVRGSEVGEAFF
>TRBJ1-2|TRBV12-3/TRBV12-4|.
CASSSRDRGDYTF
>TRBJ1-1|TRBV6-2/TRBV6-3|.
CANGYSLVYHHTEAFF
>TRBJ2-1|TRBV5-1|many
CASSSGLASYNEQFF
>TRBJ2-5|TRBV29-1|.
CSVRAGEGQETQYF
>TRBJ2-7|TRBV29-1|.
CSAMTSGTGTPYNQYF
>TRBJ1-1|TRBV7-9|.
CASSLSSGRDTEVFF
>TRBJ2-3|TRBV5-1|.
CASSFGHNTDTQFF
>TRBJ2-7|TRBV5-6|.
CTNSSLMVYEQYF
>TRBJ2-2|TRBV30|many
CAWSPAAGRFSGELFF
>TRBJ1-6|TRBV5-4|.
CASSTVAGSRASPLHF
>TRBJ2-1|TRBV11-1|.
CSSRLRVSNNEQFF
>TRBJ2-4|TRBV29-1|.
CSVETSGEGARNIQYF
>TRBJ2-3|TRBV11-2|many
CASSLGGRGDTQYF
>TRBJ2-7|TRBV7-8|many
CASSLVSSNAAYEQYF
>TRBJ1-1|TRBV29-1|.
CNVTLNTEAFF
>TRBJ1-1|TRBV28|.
CVNGPLPARGNTEAFF
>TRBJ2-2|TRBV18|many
CASSVTATGELFF
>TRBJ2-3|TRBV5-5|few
CASSPTGTSGSGNTQYF
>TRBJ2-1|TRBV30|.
CARNKGDHLTEQFF
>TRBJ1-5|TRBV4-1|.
CTSSPHGSNNQPQQF
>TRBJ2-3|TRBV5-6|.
CASSSLTSPGNFLGTQYF
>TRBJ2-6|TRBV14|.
CASSQVAGCVGAGANVLTF
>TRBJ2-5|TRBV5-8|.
CANRTTDGRQESKYF
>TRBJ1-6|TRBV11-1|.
CASSQTLVTPLHF
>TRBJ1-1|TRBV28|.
CASSSRVGRAEAFF
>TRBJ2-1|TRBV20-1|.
CSADHQDPELF
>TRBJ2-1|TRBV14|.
CASSAVTGWVKNEQFF
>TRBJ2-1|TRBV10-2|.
CASTGQPSYNEQFF
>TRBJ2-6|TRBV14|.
CASNQGTAGANVLTF
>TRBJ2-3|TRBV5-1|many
CASSSEGRSSTDTQYF
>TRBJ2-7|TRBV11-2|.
CASSSSRKSYEQYF
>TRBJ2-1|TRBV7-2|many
CASSVLAGADNEQFF
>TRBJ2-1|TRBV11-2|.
CASSPGLTGPNEQFF
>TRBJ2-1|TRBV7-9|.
CDSSLSLPGHEQFF
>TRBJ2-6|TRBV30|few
CACPDGSSGADVLAF
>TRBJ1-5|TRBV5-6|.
CASSLEGGRGANQPRHF
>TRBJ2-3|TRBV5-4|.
CASSAPGASAGGVRQYF
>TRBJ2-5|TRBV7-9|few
CVSSPLRTAQETQYF
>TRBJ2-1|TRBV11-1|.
CASSLASTFQYNKQFF
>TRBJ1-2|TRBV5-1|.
CTSNPDRGSYGYTF